A single count supports the clone carrying this T cell receptor (beta chain). Original handling: For nucleated cells, counts were estimated from reference gene primer amplification. Only in-frame clones appear in the TCRdb table, and some are missing; sequencing was by immunoSEQ multiplex PCR. V and J calls and clone size come straight from that table; D and trimming were deduced from the DNA. The sample holds 200,000 to 300,000 clones; around 80% are singletons and the top ten take less than 6.5%. The data derive from a study of blood T cell repertoires in COVID-19. Background on the study: From the United States, Italy and Spain came samples of acute and convalescent COVID-19. T cells, B-cell-depleted T cells, or PBMCs provided the cDNA or gDNA that served as material.

Germline V CDR1 and CDR2: SGHNT, YENEEA. The CDR3 is 15 residues long. J was trimmed by 7 bases and V by 6 bases; bases with no gene match: 10. Input material: peripheral blood. This sequence originates from a human donor in a cohort sampled during active COVID-19. The chain uses TRBV11-3 and TRBJ2-1; 9 bases map to TRBD2. The CDR3 bases are TGTGCCAGCAGTACCGCTGGGCTAGCGGGAAATGAGCAGTTCTTC. Protein sequence: CASSTAGLAGNEQFF.